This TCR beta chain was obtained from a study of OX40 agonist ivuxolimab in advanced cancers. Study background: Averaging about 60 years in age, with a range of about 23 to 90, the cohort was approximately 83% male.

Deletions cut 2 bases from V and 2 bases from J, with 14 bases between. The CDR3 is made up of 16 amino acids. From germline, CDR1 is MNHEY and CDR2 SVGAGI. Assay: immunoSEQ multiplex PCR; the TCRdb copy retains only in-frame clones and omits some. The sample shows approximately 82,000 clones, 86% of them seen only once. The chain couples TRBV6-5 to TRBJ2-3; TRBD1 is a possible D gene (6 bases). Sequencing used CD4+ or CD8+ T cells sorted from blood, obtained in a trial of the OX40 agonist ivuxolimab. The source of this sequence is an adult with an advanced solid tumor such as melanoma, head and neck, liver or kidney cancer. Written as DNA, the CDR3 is TGTGCCAGCAGTTACGGTCACGAGGGGGACACAGATACGCAGTATTTT. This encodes CASSYGHEGDTDTQYF.